These T cell receptor beta chains were read from a single sample in a study of T cells after yellow fever vaccination. MiXCR, run by TCRdb on the 5' RACE reads, gives a single entry per CDR3 protein. The table lists around 250,000 distinct CDR3 sequences, less than 9% of them singletons, with about 0.9% in the top ten. The source was CD4+ T cells sorted from PBMCs, collected 15 days after the yellow fever booster vaccination. These receptors all come from a man aged 25 to 40 who received the YFV17D yellow fever vaccine. The CDR3 runs from the conserved cysteine through the conserved F or W. D genes are given only for firm matches. Clone size appears in some rows only: once, few, many, or a class for an expanded clone.

many TRBJ2-1 TRBV29-1 TRBD2 CSLGTSGSYNEQFF TGCAGTCTGGGGACTAGCGGCTCCTACAATGAGCAGTTCTTC
NA TRBJ2-7 TRBV4-3 TRBD1 CASSQAAGGYVYGQYF TGCGCCAGCAGCCAAGCAGCAGGGGGCTATGTTTATGGGCAGTACTTC
NA TRBJ2-7 TRBV25-1 TRBD2 CASSPGLGTYEQYF TGTGCCAGCAGTCCGGGACTAGGGACCTACGAGCAGTACTTC
many TRBJ2-7 TRBV7-9 NA CASSPRQVVNEQYF TGTGCCAGCAGCCCTAGACAGGTCGTAAACGAGCAGTACTTC
NA TRBJ2-3 TRBV2 TRBD2 CASKRLAGSTDTQYF TGTGCCAGCAAGAGACTAGCGGGGAGCACAGATACGCAGTATTTT
few TRBJ2-7 TRBV5-1 NA CASSSTAPYEQYF TGCGCCAGCAGCTCGACTGCCCCCTACGAGCAGTACTTC
few TRBJ2-5 TRBV12-3/TRBV12-4 NA CASSHTGFTIQETQYF TGTGCCAGCAGTCATACAGGCTTTACCATCCAAGAGACCCAGTACTTC
few TRBJ2-7 TRBV4-3 NA CASSQDHGSDRTYEQYF TGCGCCAGCAGCCAAGATCATGGGTCGGACAGAACCTACGAGCAGTACTTC
few TRBJ2-7 TRBV6-2/TRBV6-3 NA CASSPPLTPYEQYF TGTGCCAGCAGTCCACCCTTGACCCCCTACGAGCAGTACTTC
many TRBJ2-6 TRBV6-2/TRBV6-3 TRBD2 CASSYTALAGVIPGANVLTF TGTGCCAGCAGTTACACCGCTCTAGCGGGGGTAATTCCTGGGGCCAACGTCCTGACTTTC
many TRBJ2-7 TRBV7-2 NA CASSLDGRRGEQYF TGTGCCAGCAGCTTAGATGGACGGAGGGGGGAGCAGTACTTC
NA TRBJ2-1 TRBV12-3/TRBV12-4 TRBD2 CASGTRTGLAKNNEQFF TGTGCCAGCGGGACCCGAACAGGACTAGCGAAGAACAATGAGCAGTTCTTC
many TRBJ2-5 TRBV5-1 NA CASSFGQFQETQYF TGCGCCAGCAGCTTCGGACAGTTCCAAGAGACCCAGTACTTC
NA TRBJ1-2 TRBV7-9 TRBD1 CASSSRTGGAYGYTF TGTGCCAGCAGCTCGCGGACAGGGGGAGCTTATGGCTACACCTTC
many TRBJ1-1 TRBV5-1 NA CASSLVVGHTTEAFF TGCGCCAGCAGCTTGGTGGTAGGGCATACGACTGAAGCTTTCTTT
many TRBJ2-1 TRBV29-1 TRBD2 CSATRGDEQFF TGCAGCGCCACGCGGGGGGATGAGCAGTTCTTC
many TRBJ2-7 TRBV5-1 NA CASSTYPGQTYEQYF TGCGCCAGCAGCACTTACCCCGGACAGACCTACGAGCAGTACTTC
few TRBJ2-5 TRBV25-1 TRBD1 CASSERQGLGETQYF TGTGCCAGCAGTGAACGACAGGGATTGGGAGAGACCCAGTACTTC
many TRBJ2-2 TRBV4-3 TRBD2 CASSQETLAGVAGELFF TGCGCCAGCAGCCAAGAAACACTAGCGGGAGTGGCCGGGGAGCTGTTTTTT
many TRBJ2-7 TRBV7-9 NA CASSELPLRDHEQYF TGTGCCAGCAGCGAGCTCCCCCTCCGGGACCACGAGCAGTACTTC
many TRBJ2-7 TRBV9 NA CASSATQVPYEQYF TGTGCCAGCAGCGCTACACAGGTCCCCTACGAGCAGTACTTC
NA TRBJ2-4 TRBV18 TRBD1 CASSPPRAGGLESKNIQYF TGTGCCAGCTCACCCCCTCGGGCAGGGGGATTGGAGAGCAAAAACATTCAGTACTTC
NA TRBJ2-3 TRBV18 TRBD2 CASSPGTIRDTQYF TGTGCCAGCTCACCTGGGACTATTAGGGATACGCAGTATTTT
few TRBJ2-7 TRBV19 TRBD2 CASTTGKQAGRSYEQYF TGTGCCAGTACGACTGGGAAACAAGCGGGAAGGAGCTACGAGCAGTACTTC
many TRBJ2-7 TRBV10-3 NA CASGPSYEQYF TGTGCCTCGGGACCGAGCTACGAGCAGTACTTC
few TRBJ2-5 TRBV9 NA CASSGPRDGQETQYF TGTGCCAGCAGCGGACCACGGGACGGGCAAGAGACCCAGTACTTC
many TRBJ2-7 TRBV29-1 TRBD1 CSVSPGTGVYEQYF TGCAGCGTTTCCCCCGGGACAGGGGTCTACGAGCAGTACTTC
few TRBJ1-1 TRBV29-1 NA CSVGGGFGVNTEAFF TGCAGCGTTGGAGGGGGGTTTGGGGTGAACACTGAAGCTTTCTTT
few TRBJ2-6 TRBV7-6 NA CASSLASMANVLTF TGTGCCAGCAGCTTGGCCTCGATGGCCAACGTCCTGACTTTC
NA TRBJ2-4 TRBV19 NA CASSIGWGDIQYF TGTGCCAGTAGTATTGGCTGGGGGGACATTCAGTACTTC
NA TRBJ2-6 TRBV12-3/TRBV12-4 NA CASSLPRSGANVLTF TGTGCCAGCAGTTTACCCCGCTCTGGGGCCAACGTCCTGACTTTC
few TRBJ2-5 TRBV6-1 TRBD1 CASWVGTEETQYF TGTGCCAGCTGGGTCGGGACAGAAGAGACCCAGTACTTC
NA TRBJ2-3 TRBV25-1 NA CASTSHPGLDDTQYF TGTGCCAGCACCAGTCACCCCGGGTTGGACGATACGCAGTATTTT
NA TRBJ2-5 TRBV29-1 NA CSVAYQSQETQYF TGCAGCGTTGCATACCAGAGCCAAGAGACCCAGTACTTC
few TRBJ2-5 TRBV7-9 NA CASSFGGSLQETQYF TGTGCCAGCAGCTTTGGTGGATCACTCCAAGAGACCCAGTACTTC
many TRBJ2-7 TRBV29-1 TRBD1 CSVVTGSAYEQYF TGCAGCGTTGTGACAGGGTCTGCCTACGAGCAGTACTTC
many TRBJ2-3 TRBV10-3 TRBD2 CASVRRLAGDSTDTQYF TGTGCCAGCGTGAGGCGACTAGCGGGGGATAGCACAGATACGCAGTATTTT
NA TRBJ2-2 TRBV6-2/TRBV6-3 TRBD2 CASSQPGLAGGYTGELFF TGTGCCAGCAGTCAACCGGGACTAGCGGGAGGTTATACCGGGGAGCTGTTTTTT
many TRBJ2-7 TRBV5-8 TRBD1 CASSFTGGYEQYF TGTGCCAGCAGTTTTACAGGGGGCTACGAGCAGTACTTC
few TRBJ2-1 TRBV6-1 TRBD2 CASSEIVLAGTAREQFF TGTGCCAGCAGTGAAATTGTGCTAGCGGGGACAGCGAGGGAGCAGTTCTTC
NA TRBJ2-7 TRBV29-1 TRBD2 CSAISGSSYEQYF TGCAGCGCCATTAGCGGGAGCTCCTACGAGCAGTACTTC
many TRBJ2-3 TRBV20-1 TRBD2 CSARGLAGSTDTQYF TGCAGTGCCCGGGGACTAGCGGGGTCCACAGATACGCAGTATTTT
many TRBJ2-3 TRBV24-1 NA CATSGGRGSYTQYF TGTGCCACCAGTGGTGGAAGGGGATCTTATACGCAGTATTTT
few TRBJ2-3 TRBV28 TRBD1 CASSTGTGLDTQYF TGTGCCAGCAGTACCGGGACAGGGCTAGATACGCAGTATTTT
many TRBJ1-2 TRBV6-5 NA CASSYVSGADGYTF TGTGCCAGCAGTTATGTGTCAGGGGCGGATGGCTACACCTTC
few TRBJ2-1 TRBV5-5 TRBD2 CASLGTGRASYNEQFF TGTGCCAGCCTTGGGACCGGGAGGGCCTCCTACAATGAGCAGTTCTTC
few TRBJ2-7 TRBV20-1 NA CSARVVVGREQYF TGCAGTGCTAGGGTCGTCGTGGGTAGGGAGCAGTACTTC
NA TRBJ2-1 TRBV19 TRBD2 CASSPRPLAGGGNEQFF TGTGCCAGTAGCCCAAGACCACTAGCGGGAGGAGGTAATGAGCAGTTCTTC
few TRBJ1-6 TRBV5-5 NA CASSLGGQLNSPLHF TGTGCCAGCAGCTTAGGTGGACAGCTTAATTCACCCCTCCACTTT
few TRBJ2-5 TRBV29-1 NA CSVTGLETQYF TGCAGCGTTACAGGGTTAGAGACCCAGTACTTC
NA TRBJ2-7 TRBV5-4 NA CASSLGIKPGSRETYEQYF TGTGCCAGCAGCTTGGGAATAAAACCGGGAAGCAGGGAAACCTACGAGCAGTACTTC
few TRBJ2-1 TRBV7-2 NA CASSLATALSEQFF TGTGCCAGCAGCTTAGCCACAGCTCTTTCCGAGCAGTTCTTC
few TRBJ2-7 TRBV6-5 TRBD2 CASSSLRLAGIFEQYF TGTGCCAGCAGTTCCCTCCGACTAGCGGGAATTTTCGAGCAGTACTTC
NA TRBJ1-4 TRBV7-2 NA CASSFHSRGEKLFF TGTGCCAGCAGCTTCCACTCCCGGGGGGAAAAACTGTTTTTT
few TRBJ1-4 TRBV12-3/TRBV12-4 NA CASSLGLLGLNEKLFF TGTGCCAGCAGCCTTGGACTTTTGGGGTTGAATGAAAAACTGTTTTTT
NA TRBJ2-2 TRBV2 TRBD2 CASSVAASGSGSTGELFF TGTGCCAGCAGTGTTGCCGCTAGCGGGAGCGGAAGTACCGGGGAGCTGTTTTTT
few TRBJ1-5 TRBV10-3 NA CAISVGGSNQPQHF TGTGCCATCAGTGTTGGAGGATCCAATCAGCCCCAGCATTTT
NA TRBJ1-6 TRBV29-1 NA CSVGTVTGSPLHF TGCAGCGTTGGTACCGTCACGGGATCACCCCTCCACTTT